The 21 T cell receptor beta chains listed next were all sequenced from one sample in a study of shared clonotypes between healthy human individuals. TCRdb's copy holds only in-frame clones and misses some; the assay was immunoSEQ multiplex PCR. The sample holds about 500,000 clones, 77% seen once. Input material: PBMCs. The receptors shown here come from a woman aged 40 to 49 in good health. Some clones in this sample may be carry-over from other donors' samples.

V and J are TRBV30 and TRBJ1-6, with D unresolved. This CDR3 region has 14 residues. Trimming removed 4 bases at V and 0 bases at J, with 7 bases between. The germline gives CDR1 GTSNPN, CDR2 SVGIG (reference sequence). Here the CDR3 reads CAWIGSSYNSPLHF. CDR3 nucleotides: TGTGCCTGGATTGGGAGCTCCTATAATTCACCCCTCCACTTT.

In the case of this clone: It differs at one base from a far larger clone, so likely a read error. The V gene is TRBV28, the J gene TRBJ2-7; 8 nucleotides line up with TRBD2. CDR3 length: 15 amino acids. Germline V CDR1 and CDR2: MDHEN, SYDVKM. The CDR3 nucleotides are TGTGCCAGCAGCACCCCGGGCGGGAGGTCTCGGGAGCGGTACTTC. This translates into CASSTPGGRSRERYF.

This chain connects TRBV15 to TRBJ2-2; 15 nucleotides align to TRBD2. CDR1 and CDR2 from the germline V gene are LNHNV and YYDKDF (reference sequence). The CDR3 contains 18 residues. V lost 7 bases, J lost 2 bases, and 8 bases stayed unmatched. The CDR3 region has the DNA TGTGCCACCAACCAGGGACTAGCGGGAGGACCCAACACCGGGGAGCTGTTTTTT. Translation: CATNQGLAGGPNTGELFF.

Remarks on this clone: A far larger clone is off by one base, so a read error is likely. V is TRBV2 and J is TRBJ2-5; no definite D call. CDR3 length equals 11 residues. The germline V gene encodes CDR1 SNHLY and CDR2 FYNNEI. The CDR3 loop reads CAGSEEETQYF. The CDR3 DNA is TGTGCCGGCAGTGAGGAAGAGACCCAGTACTTC.

Of note for this clone: A read error may explain this, as a much larger clone is one base away. This same CDR3 is encoded by further DNA sequences in the sample. The rearrangement joins TRBV11-2 to TRBJ2-7; TRBD1 aligns across 10 bases. This CDR3 spans 15 amino acids. CDR1 and CDR2 (germline): SGHAT, FQNNGV. CDR3 coding DNA: TGTGCCAGCAGTTTAAGACAGGGGGCTACAGGGGAGCAATACTTC. It codes for CASSLRQGATGEQYF.

This sequence joins TRBV28 and TRBJ2-7; D possibly matches TRBD1 or TRBD2 (6 bases each). The CDR3 has 15 residues. Germline V CDR1 and CDR2: MDHEN, SYDVKM. V lost 4 bases and J 0 bases, leaving 13 bases between the germline ends. The CDR3 bases are TGTGCCAGCAGTTCCTCGGGGGCTGGCTCCTACGAGCAGTACTTC. Protein sequence: CASSSSGAGSYEQYF.

The J gene is TRBJ1-3, the V gene TRBV6-1; D may be TRBD1 (6 bases). CDR3 length: 15 residues. Trimming took 3 bases from V and 4 from J, leaving 13 bases between them. Germline CDR1 and CDR2: MNHNS and SASEGT. The CDR3 DNA is TGTGCCAGCAGTGATTTAGGGGGAACAGGAAACACCATATATTTT. It encodes CASSDLGGTGNTIYF.

This chain connects TRBV28 to TRBJ2-7; D is perhaps TRBD2 (6 bases). The germline CDR1 and CDR2 sequences are MDHEN and SYDVKM. This CDR3 contains 15 residues. With 5 bases removed from V and 6 bases from J, the gap between germline ends came to 20 bases. The DNA of the CDR3 is TGTGCCAGCAGTCCGATAGCGGTTAGCTTGGGCGAGCAGTACTTC. Amino acids: CASSPIAVSLGEQYF.

This clone was seen more than once but under ten times. This may arise from a read error, as a much more abundant clone is one base away. The conserved final phenylalanine or tryptophan is absent from the CDR3, which likely points to a read error. The V gene is TRBV6-5, the J gene TRBJ2-7, with D unresolved. Germline values: CDR1 MNHEY, CDR2 SVGAGI. V gave up 2 bases and J gave up 6 bases, with 11 bases separating them. This CDR3 region has 13 residues. In DNA, the CDR3 is TGTGCCAGCAGTTACCCCCCTACGGGCGAGCAGTACCTC. Translating it yields CASSYPPTGEQYL.

The V and J genes are TRBV29-1 and TRBJ2-3, with TRBD2 matching 7 bases. Germline assignment: CDR1 SQVTM and CDR2 ANQGSEA. Germline trimming cut 2 bases from V and 1 base from J; bases unmatched to any gene: 3. The CDR3 contains 14 residues. CDR3 sequence (DNA): TGCAGCGTTGAACGGCGGGAGCGCACAGATACGCAGTATTTT. This sequence encodes CSVERRERTDTQYF.

In the case of this clone: This is likely an artifact of a read error, given a far larger clone one base away. The chain employs TRBV29-1 and TRBJ2-7, with D possibly TRBD1 on 5 matching bases. Trimming left V 3 bases short and J 5 bases short, with 17 bases between. CDR1 SQVTM and CDR2 ANQGSEA come from the germline V gene. This CDR3 is built from 14 residues. DNA of the CDR3: TGCAGCGTTGACAGGGCTTCGAGCGTGGACGAGCAGTACTTC. Residues: CSVDRASSVDEQYF.

The chain combines TRBV27 with TRBJ2-3; D is unresolved. Germline assignment: CDR1 MNHEY and CDR2 SMNVEV (reference sequence). Between the trimmed V and J ends, which lost 6 bases and 8 bases, there was a span of 9 bases. This CDR3 is built from 11 residues. CDR3 sequence: CASRWRPTQYF. CDR3 nucleotides: TGTGCCAGCAGGTGGCGGCCTACGCAGTATTTT.

This clone was seen more than once but under ten times. The chain employs TRBV5-1 and TRBJ2-5; TRBD1 agrees at 10 bases. The CDR3 loop spans 15 amino acids. The germline gives CDR1 SGHRS, CDR2 YFSETQ. V gave up 2 bases and J gave up 11 bases; unmatched junction bases: 12. The CDR3: CASSFQGTGAEEQYF. CDR3 sequence (DNA): TGCGCCAGCAGCTTCCAAGGGACAGGGGCGGAAGAGCAGTACTTC.

This clone is a singleton in its sample. The rearrangement uses TRBV5-1 and TRBJ1-2, with TRBD1 as a possible D gene (5 bases). The V and J ends lost 0 bases and 3 bases respectively, with 12 bases between them. Germline V lookup: CDR1 SGHRS, CDR2 YFSETQ. The CDR3 is 15 residues long. This chain's CDR3 is CASSLGVGVDYGYTF. In nucleotides, the CDR3 is TGCGCCAGCAGCTTGGGGGTAGGGGTGGACTATGGCTACACCTTC.

This chain joins TRBV7-3 and TRBJ2-7, with D perhaps matching TRBD2 (5 bases). The V and J ends lost 5 bases and 2 bases respectively, with 10 bases between them. Germline CDR1 reads SGHTA; CDR2 reads FQGTGA. CDR3 length: 13 residues. The CDR3 bases are TGTGCCAGCAGCGTTACGGGGACCTACGAGCAGTACTTC. It yields the protein CASSVTGTYEQYF.

The chain carries TRBV5-4 and TRBJ2-4; D is ambiguous. The CDR3 runs to 13 residues. V shed 4 bases and J shed 3 bases, with 8 bases lying between them. The germline gives CDR1 SGHNT, CDR2 YYREEE (reference sequence). This chain's CDR3 is CASSHPDKNIQYF. The CDR3 region has the DNA TGTGCCAGCAGCCACCCCGACAAAAACATTCAGTACTTC.

The V gene is TRBV7-8, the J gene TRBJ2-3, with D maybe TRBD2 (5 bases). Between the trimmed V and J ends, which lost 5 bases and 5 bases, there was a span of 14 bases. Germline lookup yields CDR1 SGHVS and CDR2 FQNEAQ. The CDR3 length is 14 residues. CDR3 DNA: TGTGCCAGCAGCCAGTACGGGGAACGAGATACGCAGTATTTT. It translates to CASSQYGERDTQYF.

The genes are TRBV29-1 and TRBJ2-1; possible D gene TRBD1, 7 bases. There are 17 residues in the CDR3. V shed 5 bases and J shed 8 bases, with 28 bases lying between them. Germline lookup yields CDR1 SQVTM and CDR2 ANQGSEA. The CDR3 spells CSVPTGRGLGGIDEQFF. The DNA of the CDR3 is TGCAGCGTTCCGACAGGTAGGGGGCTGGGAGGTATCGATGAGCAGTTCTTC.

CDR3 nucleotide sequence: TGTGCCAGCAGCCCACGACTAGCGGGGAATGAGCAGTTCTTC. This sequence encodes CASSPRLAGNEQFF. The chain couples TRBV28 to TRBJ2-1; TRBD2 agrees at 11 bases. The germline V gene has CDR1 MDHEN and CDR2 SYDVKM. The V gene end was trimmed by 6 bases and the J gene end by 7 bases; junction bases not matched to a gene: 5. The CDR3 has 14 residues.

Points on this clone: The conserved final phenylalanine or tryptophan is absent from the CDR3, which likely points to a read error. The genes are TRBV10-2 and TRBJ1-3, with no clear D. Germline V gives CDR1 WSHSY, CDR2 SAAADI. Trimming pared 8 bases from V and 0 bases from J, leaving 8 bases between. The CDR3 is made up of 13 amino acids. CDR3 region: CASHGPSGNTIYL. CDR3 sequence (DNA): TGCGCCAGCCACGGGCCCTCTGGAAACACCATATATCTT.

The gene calls are TRBV7-9 and TRBJ2-7, with D possibly matching TRBD2 (5 bases). Deletions cut 5 bases from V and 1 base from J, with 9 bases between. This CDR3 region has 13 residues. Germline-derived CDR1 and CDR2 are SEHNR and FQNEAQ (reference sequence). CDR3: CASSLGESYEQYF. The CDR3 DNA sequence: TGTGCCAGCAGCCTCGGGGAATCCTACGAGCAGTACTTC.